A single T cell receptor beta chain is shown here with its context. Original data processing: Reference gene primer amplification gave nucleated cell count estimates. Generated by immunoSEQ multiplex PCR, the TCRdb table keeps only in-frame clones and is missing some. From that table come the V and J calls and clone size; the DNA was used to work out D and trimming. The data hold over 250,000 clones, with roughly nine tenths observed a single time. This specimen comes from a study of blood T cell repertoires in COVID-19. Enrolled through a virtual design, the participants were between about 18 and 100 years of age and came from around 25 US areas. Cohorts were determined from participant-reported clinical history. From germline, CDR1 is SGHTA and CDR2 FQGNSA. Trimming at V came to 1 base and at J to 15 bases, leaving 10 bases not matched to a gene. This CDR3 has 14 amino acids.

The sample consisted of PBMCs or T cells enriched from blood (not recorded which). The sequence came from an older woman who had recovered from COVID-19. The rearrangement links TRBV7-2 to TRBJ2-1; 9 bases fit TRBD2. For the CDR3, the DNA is TGTGCCAGCAGCTTAGAGCGGGGGGCCAGACTTAGGTTCTTC. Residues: CASSLERGARLRFF.